This entry lists 11 T cell receptor beta chains sequenced from one sample in a study of Ad26.COV2.S vaccination and SARS-CoV-2 variants. Using immunoSEQ multiplex PCR, the repertoire was profiled, and TCRdb retains in-frame clones only, with some absent. The data contain 180,000 or so clones, 87% of them singletons. Sequencing was performed on peripheral blood, taken after recovery from COVID-19. These receptors came from a human donor who had recovered from COVID-19.

The J gene is TRBJ2-2, the V gene TRBV7-3; tentative D call: TRBD1 (6 bases). The CDR3 totals 14 residues. Trimming stripped 4 bases from V and 2 bases from J, with 8 bases between. Germline V gives CDR1 SGHTA, CDR2 FQGTGA. The CDR3 region is CASSSDSNTGELFF. The CDR3 DNA reads TGTGCCAGCAGCTCGGACAGTAACACCGGGGAGCTGTTTTTT.

The chain uses TRBV4-1 and TRBJ2-1; D unresolved. The germline V and J ends were trimmed by 0 bases and 4 bases, with 10 bases remaining between them. The germline CDR1 and CDR2 sequences are MGHRA and YSYEKL. The CDR3 runs to 15 residues. The CDR3: CASSQDSGGYNEQFF. In nucleotides, the CDR3 is TGCGCCAGCAGCCAAGATAGTGGCGGTTACAATGAGCAGTTCTTC.

The V gene is TRBV3-1 (or the pseudogene TRBV3-2), the J gene TRBJ1-4, with D tentatively TRBD1 (6 bases). The CDR3 spans 16 residues. Germline V gene lookup returns CDR1 LGHDT and CDR2 YNNKEL (reference sequence). V was cut by 1 base and J by 8 bases, with 17 bases left in between. The CDR3 spells CASSQGNRALMEKLFF. CDR3 nucleotide sequence: TGTGCCAGCAGCCAAGGTAACAGGGCCTTAATGGAAAAACTGTTTTTT.

This clone has a handful of counts. This chain uses TRBV7-9 with TRBJ1-1, with a weak D call TRBD1 (6 bases). This CDR3 has 14 residues. The germline gives CDR1 SEHNR, CDR2 FQNEAQ (reference sequence). V was pared by 5 bases and J by 4 bases, with 14 bases between. This CDR3 reads CASSPDSVLTEAFF. The DNA for the CDR3 is TGTGCCAGCAGCCCGGACAGCGTCCTCACTGAAGCTTTCTTT.

The chain couples TRBV4-2 to TRBJ1-3; 9 nucleotides agree with TRBD1. V lost 4 bases and J lost 0; bases outside the gene matches: 10. CDR3 size: 18 residues. Germline assignment: CDR1 LGHNA and CDR2 YNFKEQ. The CDR3 here is CASSLGTGQSFSGNTIYF. In nucleotides, the CDR3 is TGTGCCAGCAGCCTCGGGACAGGGCAATCCTTCTCTGGAAACACCATATATTTT.

This clone has a single count. The DNA for the CDR3 is TGCAGTGCCGGGGATTCACCCCTCCACTTT. Residues: CSAGDSPLHF. This sequence joins TRBV20-1 and TRBJ1-6; the D is unclear. V gave up 6 bases and J gave up 8 bases, with 5 bases separating them. This CDR3 has 10 amino acids. Germline CDR1 and CDR2: DFQATT and SNEGSKA (reference sequence).

V usage is TRBV6-5 and J usage is TRBJ1-1, with D unresolved. This CDR3 is built from 13 residues. Per the germline V gene, CDR1 is MNHEY and CDR2 is SVGAGI. V lost 7 bases to trimming and J lost 0 bases, with 9 bases between them. This chain's CDR3 is CASKETLNTEAFF. The CDR3 DNA reads as TGTGCCAGCAAGGAAACCCTGAACACTGAAGCTTTCTTT.

This chain connects TRBV5-6 to TRBJ1-1; 8 nucleotides line up with TRBD1. This CDR3 is built from 15 residues. The junction had 5 bases not matched to a gene; V was cut back by 3 bases and J by 1 base. CDR1 is SGHDT and CDR2 is YYEEEE in the germline V gene. For the CDR3, the DNA is TGTGCCAGCAGCTGGGACAGGAGACGGAACACTGAAGCTTTCTTT. Its translation: CASSWDRRRNTEAFF.

V gene TRBV5-1 combines with J gene TRBJ2-3, with D possibly matching TRBD2 (7 bases). Trimming stripped 3 bases from V and 0 bases from J, with 17 bases between. In germline, CDR1 is SGHRS, CDR2 YFSETQ. The CDR3 extends over 17 amino acids. The CDR3 coding sequence is TGCGCCAGCAGCTACGGGGACTACAGGGATAGCACAGATACGCAGTATTTT. It encodes CASSYGDYRDSTDTQYF. The variable domain in full, with the rest retrieved from reference TRBV5-1 and TRBJ2-3, is KAGVTQTPRYLIKTRGQQVTLSCSPISGHRSVSWYQQTPGQGLQFLFEYFSETQRNKGNFPGRFSGRQFSNSRSEMNVSTLELGDSALYLCASSYGDYRDSTDTQYFGPGTRLTVL.

The V gene is TRBV5-5, the J gene TRBJ2-7; TRBD2 aligns across 7 bases. This CDR3 is 13 amino acids long. The germline CDR1 and CDR2 sequences are SGHKS and YYEKEE (reference sequence). Trimming took 4 bases from V and 5 from J; bases not matched to a gene: 6. CDR3 sequence: CASSLGLADEQYF. The CDR3 DNA is TGTGCCAGCAGCCTGGGTCTAGCGGACGAGCAGTACTTC.

The chain links TRBV7-3 to TRBJ2-5, with unresolved D. This CDR3 is built from 13 residues. CDR1 is SGHTA, CDR2 FQGTGA, per germline. V dropped 0 bases and J dropped 5 bases, with 7 bases sitting between them. The CDR3 here is CASSLTTMETQYF. The CDR3 nucleotides are TGTGCCAGCAGCTTAACGACGATGGAGACCCAGTACTTC.